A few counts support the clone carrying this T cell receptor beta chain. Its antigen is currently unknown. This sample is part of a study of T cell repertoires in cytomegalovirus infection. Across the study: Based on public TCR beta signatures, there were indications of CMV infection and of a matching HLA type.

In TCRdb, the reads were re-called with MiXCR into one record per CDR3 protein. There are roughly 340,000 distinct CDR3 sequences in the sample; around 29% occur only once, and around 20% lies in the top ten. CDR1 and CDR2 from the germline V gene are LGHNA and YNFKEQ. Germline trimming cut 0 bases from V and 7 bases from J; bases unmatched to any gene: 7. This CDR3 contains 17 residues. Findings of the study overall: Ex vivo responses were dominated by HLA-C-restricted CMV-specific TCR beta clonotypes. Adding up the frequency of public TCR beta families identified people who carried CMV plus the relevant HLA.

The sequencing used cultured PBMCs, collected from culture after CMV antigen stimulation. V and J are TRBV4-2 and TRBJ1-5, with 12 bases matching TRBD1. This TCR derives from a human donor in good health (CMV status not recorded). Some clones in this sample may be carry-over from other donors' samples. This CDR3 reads CASSQDFRGQGAQPQHF. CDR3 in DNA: TGTGCCAGCAGCCAAGATTTCAGGGGACAGGGGGCCCAGCCCCAGCATTTT.